This T cell receptor beta chain was identified during a study of regulatory T cells in long-lasting Graves disease. Germline V CDR1 and CDR2: SGHVS, FNYEAQ. The V and J ends lost 7 bases and 1 base respectively, with 10 bases between them. This CDR3 has 13 amino acids. The time point: persistent/refractory GD, antithyroid drugs over 5 years with positive TRAb. RNA from PBMCs was the source of the TCR library. Building the TCR beta libraries relied on iRepertoire HTBI primers, and CDR3 regions underwent Arm-PCR. One entry per CDR3 protein, called by TCRdb with MiXCR from the multiplex PCR reads. This table holds almost 350,000 distinct CDR3 sequences, 15% to 20% found once.

The starting material was peripheral blood mononuclear cells (PBMCs), obtained when the disease was refractory, from a patient treated with antithyroid drugs. This clonotype was obtained from a female donor with Graves disease. This rearrangement joins TRBV7-6 to TRBJ1-2; no clear D. CDR3 region: CASTPPSNYGYTF. Written as DNA, the CDR3 is TGTGCCAGCACCCCCCCGAGTAACTATGGCTACACCTTC.